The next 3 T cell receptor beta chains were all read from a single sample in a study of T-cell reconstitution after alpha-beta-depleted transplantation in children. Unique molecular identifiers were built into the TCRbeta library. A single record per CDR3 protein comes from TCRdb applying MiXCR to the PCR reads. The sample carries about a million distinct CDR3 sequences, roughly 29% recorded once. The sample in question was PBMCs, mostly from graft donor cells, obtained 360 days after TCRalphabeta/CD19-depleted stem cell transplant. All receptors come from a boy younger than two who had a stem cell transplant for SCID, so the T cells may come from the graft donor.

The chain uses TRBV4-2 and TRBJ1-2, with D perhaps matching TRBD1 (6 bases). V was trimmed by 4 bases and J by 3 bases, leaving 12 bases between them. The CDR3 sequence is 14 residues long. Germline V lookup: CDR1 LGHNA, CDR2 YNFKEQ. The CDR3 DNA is TGTGCCAGCAGCCGACGACAGGAAGACTATGGCTACACCTTC. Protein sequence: CASSRRQEDYGYTF.

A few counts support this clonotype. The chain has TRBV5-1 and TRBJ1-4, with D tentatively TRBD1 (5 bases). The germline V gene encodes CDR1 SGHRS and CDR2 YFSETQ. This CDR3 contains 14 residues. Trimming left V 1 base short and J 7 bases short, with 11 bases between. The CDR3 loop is CASSLRGVGEKLFF. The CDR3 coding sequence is TGCGCCAGCAGCTTGAGGGGAGTTGGTGAAAAACTGTTTTTT.

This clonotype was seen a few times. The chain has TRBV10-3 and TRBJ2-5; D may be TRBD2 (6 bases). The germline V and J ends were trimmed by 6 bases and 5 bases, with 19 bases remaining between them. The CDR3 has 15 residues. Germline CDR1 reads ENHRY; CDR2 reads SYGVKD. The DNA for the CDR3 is TGTGCCATCAGCCCTCGGGACTCTTCGGGGGAGACCCAGTACTTC. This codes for CAISPRDSSGETQYF.